One sample yielded the 30 T cell receptor beta chains listed below, sequenced in a study of untreated major depressive disorder. Assay: immunoSEQ multiplex PCR; the TCRdb copy retains only in-frame clones and omits some. The profile shows about 21,000 clones, roughly 91% of them singletons. The source material was CD4+ T cells from PBMCs. The receptors come from a middle-aged woman in good health.

The V gene is TRBV2, the J gene TRBJ2-5; TRBD1 is a possible D gene (7 bases). Between the trimmed V and J ends, which lost 3 bases and 4 bases, there was a span of 24 bases. The CDR3 is 18 residues long. Germline V CDR1 and CDR2: SNHLY, FYNNEI. CDR3 amino acids: CASSDGGTAWGWGETQYF. CDR3 DNA: TGTGCCAGCAGTGATGGGGGGACAGCCTGGGGCTGGGGAGAGACCCAGTACTTC.

The CDR3 bases are TGTGCCAGCAGCCCGTCGGGAGCGGGGAAAGATACGCAGTATTTT. This translates into CASSPSGAGKDTQYF. The rearrangement joins TRBV9 to TRBJ2-3, with 7 bases identical to TRBD2. This CDR3 contains 15 residues. V lost 4 bases and J lost 5; bases outside the gene matches: 10. In germline, CDR1 is SGDLS, CDR2 YYNGEE.

The rearrangement uses TRBV27 and TRBJ1-5; no reliable D call. The V and J ends lost 4 bases and 3 bases respectively, with 4 bases between them. CDR3 length: 12 residues. The germline CDR1 and CDR2 sequences are MNHEY and SMNVEV (reference sequence). CDR3: CASSWVNQPQHF. CDR3 coding DNA: TGTGCCAGCAGTTGGGTCAATCAGCCCCAGCATTTT.

V gene TRBV19 combines with J gene TRBJ2-7, with 11 bases fitting TRBD2. In germline, CDR1 is LNHDA, CDR2 SQIVND (reference sequence). The CDR3 runs to 14 residues. V shed 5 bases, J shed 6 bases, and the junction held 6 bases outside the gene matches. The CDR3 loop reads CASSQLAGGFEQYF. The CDR3, as DNA: TGTGCCAGTAGTCAGCTAGCGGGAGGATTCGAGCAGTACTTC.

The chain employs TRBV7-2 and TRBJ2-2; a weak D match, TRBD1 (5 bases). CDR3 length: 18 amino acids. Germline V gene lookup returns CDR1 SGHTA and CDR2 FQGNSA. With 7 bases removed from V and 3 bases from J, the gap between germline ends came to 24 bases. CDR3 protein: CASNKFSFAAGHTGELFF. CDR3 sequence (DNA): TGTGCCAGCAACAAATTCTCGTTCGCGGCAGGGCACACCGGGGAGCTGTTTTTT.

The V call is TRBV5-4, the J call TRBJ1-2, with TRBD1 matching over 8 bases. There are 13 residues in the CDR3. The V gene's germline CDR1 is SGHNT and CDR2 YYREEE (reference sequence). The ends lost 5 bases at V and 7 bases at J; junction bases unmatched: 7. The CDR3 coding sequence is TGTGCCAGCAGTTATGGGACAGGTCCTGGCTACACCTTC. Residues: CASSYGTGPGYTF.

The CDR3 DNA sequence: TGTGCCAGCAGTGTCCTAGGACTCAGAGGGGAAAAACTGTTTTTT. This gives the protein CASSVLGLRGEKLFF. The chain uses TRBV2 and TRBJ1-4, with D uncertain. The V end lost 4 bases, the J end lost 8 bases, and 17 bases lay between the germline ends. This CDR3 has 15 amino acids. The germline V gene encodes CDR1 SNHLY and CDR2 FYNNEI.

In DNA form, the CDR3 reads TGTGCCAGCAGCTCCCGCGGGACTAGCCCCTTGACGAACACCGGGGAGCTGTTTTTT. It translates to CASSSRGTSPLTNTGELFF. The gene calls are TRBV21-1 and TRBJ2-2; the table's D call, TRBD2, was not checked against the DNA. TRBV21-1 is described as a pseudogene. This CDR3 contains 19 residues.

V usage is TRBV4-1 and J usage is TRBJ1-1; D is uncertain. Per germline, CDR1 MGHRA and CDR2 YSYEKL. Trimming stripped 5 bases from V and 9 bases from J, with 19 bases between. The CDR3 runs to 14 residues. Here the CDR3 DNA reads TGCGCCAGCAGCACACACTCGGTTGCTGCCCAAGCTTTCTTT. It specifies CASSTHSVAAQAFF.

This chain joins TRBV6-1 and TRBJ1-5, with D uncertain. Trimming removed 2 bases from V and 9 bases from J, with 5 bases in between. CDR3 size: 11 residues. Looked up from germline, CDR1 is MNHNS and CDR2 is SASEGT. The CDR3 sequence: CASSESGPQHF. DNA of the CDR3: TGTGCCAGCAGTGAATCCGGGCCCCAGCATTTT.

This chain links TRBV6-1 with TRBJ2-7, with unresolved D. With 2 bases removed from V and 9 bases from J, the gap between germline ends came to 11 bases. The germline V gene encodes CDR1 MNHNS and CDR2 SASEGT. The length of the CDR3 is 12 residues. For the CDR3, the DNA is TGTGCCAGCAGTGAAACTGGGGTCGGGCAGTACGTC. Protein: CASSETGVGQYV.

A single count supports this clone. V is TRBV5-8 and J is TRBJ2-1; D perhaps matches TRBD1 (6 bases). The CDR3 runs 14 residues. Germline V gives CDR1 SGHTS, CDR2 YDEGEE. Trimming took off 8 bases at V and 9 bases at J, with 21 bases between the two ends. CDR3 residues: CASRLPTGDTEQFF. The CDR3 coding sequence is TGTGCCAGTCGCCTCCCCACCGGGGACACTGAGCAGTTCTTC.

The V and J genes are TRBV4-3 and TRBJ2-5; D is undetermined. This CDR3 has 12 amino acids. V was trimmed by 0 bases and J by 7 bases, leaving 6 bases between them. In germline, CDR1 is LGHNA, CDR2 YSLEER. CDR3 loop: CASSQDRRTQYF. The CDR3 coding sequence is TGCGCCAGCAGCCAAGATCGAAGGACCCAGTACTTC.

This sequence joins TRBV5-1 and TRBJ1-2; no firm D call. V was clipped by 0 bases and J by 12 bases, with 15 bases between them. From germline, CDR1 is SGHRS and CDR2 YFSETQ. This CDR3 has 13 amino acids. Here the CDR3 reads CASSLEGIGFNTF. The CDR3 bases are TGCGCCAGCAGCTTGGAGGGTATCGGTTTTAACACCTTC.

This clone showed up just a few times. The chain recombines TRBV19 with TRBJ1-6; 8 bases map to TRBD1. This CDR3 has 13 residues. V was clipped by 6 bases and J by 10 bases; unmatched bases: 5. Germline CDR1 and CDR2: LNHDA and SQIVND (reference sequence). In nucleotides, the CDR3 is TGTGCCAGTAGCCGGGACAGGCAATCACCCCTCCACTTT. It codes for CASSRDRQSPLHF.

This sequence joins TRBV6-5 and TRBJ1-2; 9 bases are shared with TRBD1. Germline CDR1 MNHEY, CDR2 SVGAGI. The CDR3 contains 15 residues. The J segment lost 2 bases and the V segment lost 4 bases, leaving 5 bases of the junction unmatched. The CDR3 sequence is CASSSSGTGNYGYTF. The CDR3 DNA follows: TGTGCCAGCAGTTCCTCCGGGACAGGGAACTATGGCTACACCTTC.

The chain joins TRBV5-1 to TRBJ1-1; D gene ambiguous. Per germline, CDR1 SGHRS and CDR2 YFSETQ. The CDR3 consists of 12 residues. Trimming shortened V by 0 bases and J by 4 bases, and 4 bases separated the two germline ends. This chain's CDR3 is CASSLVATEAFF. DNA of the CDR3: TGCGCCAGCAGCTTGGTGGCCACTGAAGCTTTCTTT.

The chain is built from TRBV7-2 and TRBJ2-5; D is unresolved. CDR3 length: 14 residues. Trimming stripped 1 base from V and 3 bases from J, with 9 bases between. Germline V gives CDR1 SGHTA, CDR2 FQGNSA. CDR3 in amino acids: CASSLGSVKETQYF. Here the CDR3 DNA reads TGTGCCAGCAGCTTAGGGTCTGTAAAAGAGACCCAGTACTTC.

V is TRBV29-1 and J is TRBJ1-2; 8 bases agree with TRBD1. V lost 6 bases to trimming and J lost 5 bases; unmatched junction nucleotides: 11. CDR3 length: 14 residues. CDR1 is SQVTM and CDR2 is ANQGSEA in the germline V gene. CDR3 in DNA: TGCAGCGTCGTAGGAGAACAGGGGGGGTATGGCTACACCTTC. Translation gives CSVVGEQGGYGYTF.

This clone has just a few counts. V usage is TRBV27 and J usage is TRBJ2-1; D gene ambiguous. Germline V lookup: CDR1 MNHEY, CDR2 SMNVEV (reference sequence). CDR3 size: 14 residues. V was cut by 2 bases and J by 5 bases, with 10 bases left in between. DNA for the CDR3: TGTGCCAGCAGTTTAAGGCCAGGTAACAATGAGCAGTTCTTC. It specifies CASSLRPGNNEQFF.

The chain has TRBV7-8 and TRBJ1-3, with D unclear. Between the trimmed V and J ends, which lost 4 bases and 4 bases, there was a span of 5 bases. This CDR3 has 12 amino acids. CDR1 SGHVS and CDR2 FQNEAQ come from the germline V gene. The DNA of the CDR3 is TGTGCCAGCAGCTCGACGGGAAACACCATATATTTT. This sequence encodes CASSSTGNTIYF.

This chain connects TRBV7-2 to TRBJ2-7; 8 bases line up with TRBD1. The CDR3 length is 16 residues. Trimming removed 0 bases from V and 3 bases from J; junction bases left unmatched: 7. Germline CDR1 and CDR2: SGHTA and FQGNSA. The CDR3 region is CASSLASGQAYYEQYF. In DNA, the CDR3 is TGTGCCAGCAGCTTAGCGTCGGGACAGGCCTACTACGAGCAGTACTTC.

This sequence joins TRBV5-1 and TRBJ2-3; 9 bases align to TRBD1. Trimming at V came to 4 bases and at J to 3 bases, leaving 6 bases not matched to a gene. Germline lookup yields CDR1 SGHRS and CDR2 YFSETQ. The CDR3 is made up of 15 amino acids. This CDR3 is CASSEGTGITDTQYF. As DNA, the CDR3 is TGCGCCAGCAGCGAGGGGACAGGGATTACAGATACGCAGTATTTT.

The rearrangement joins TRBV27 to TRBJ2-2; 8 bases agree with TRBD2. The CDR3 runs 15 residues. Germline CDR1 is MNHEY and CDR2 is SMNVEV (reference sequence). V trimming: 3 bases; J trimming: 7 bases; junction bases outside the gene matches: 7. CDR3 nucleotides: TGTGCCAGCAGTTTGACCGGGAGGGCCCACGGGGAGCTGTTTTTT. This encodes CASSLTGRAHGELFF.

A single count supports this clone. The V gene is TRBV9, the J gene TRBJ1-1, with D perhaps matching TRBD1 (6 bases). V gave up 0 bases and J gave up 7 bases, with 10 bases separating them. The CDR3 has 13 amino acids. Germline CDR1 reads SGDLS; CDR2 reads YYNGEE. The CDR3 spells CASSVGSGHEAFF. The DNA of the CDR3 is TGTGCCAGCAGCGTAGGTTCGGGACATGAAGCTTTCTTT.

This chain joins TRBV4-2 and TRBJ2-2; 7 nucleotides agree with TRBD1. Trimming removed 4 bases from V and 7 bases from J; junction bases left unmatched: 9. Germline CDR1 is LGHNA and CDR2 is YNFKEQ. The CDR3 loop spans 15 amino acids. The CDR3 region is CASSLNRGSGGELFF. The CDR3 nucleotides read TGTGCCAGCAGCCTCAACAGGGGTTCCGGCGGGGAGCTGTTTTTT.

The sample holds a few counts of this clone. This chain connects TRBV7-2 to TRBJ1-5; maybe TRBD1 (6 bases). This CDR3 has 15 amino acids. CDR1 and CDR2 (germline): SGHTA, FQGNSA. V lost 5 bases to trimming and J lost 0 bases, with 11 bases between them. The CDR3 DNA is TGTGCCAGCAGCCCGGGGGGGGCTAGCAATCAGCCCCAGCATTTT. Translation: CASSPGGASNQPQHF. The full variable domain, its missing parts supplied by reference TRBV7-2 and TRBJ1-5, is GAGVSQSPSNKVTEKGKDVELRCDPISGHTALYWYRQSLGQGLEFLIYFQGNSAPDKSGLPSDRFSAERTGGSVSTLTIQRTQQEDSAVYLCASSPGGASNQPQHFGDGTRLSIL.

The genes are TRBV11-1 and TRBJ1-6; 10 bases fit TRBD1. V gave up 6 bases and J gave up 7 bases; unmatched junction bases: 3. CDR3 size: 14 residues. Germline V gene sequence: CDR1 SGHAT, CDR2 FQDESV (reference sequence). The CDR3 nucleotides are TGTGCCAGCAGTCCGGGACAGGGGAATTCACCCCTCCACTTT. Protein product: CASSPGQGNSPLHF.

The V and J genes are TRBV5-1 and TRBJ1-1; D is unclear. V lost 5 bases, J lost 1 base, and 15 bases lay in between. CDR3 length: 15 amino acids. Germline CDR1 reads SGHRS; CDR2 reads YFSETQ. The CDR3 spells CASSRTGVWNTEAFF. CDR3 nucleotides: TGCGCCAGCAGTAGGACGGGAGTCTGGAACACTGAAGCTTTCTTT.

The chain couples TRBV27 to TRBJ2-5, with D perhaps assigned TRBD1 or TRBD2 (5 bases each). The CDR3 runs to 13 residues. V was shortened by 2 bases and J by 5 bases, with 9 bases between the two germline ends. Germline V gene lookup returns CDR1 MNHEY and CDR2 SMNVEV (reference sequence). In DNA, the CDR3 is TGTGCCAGCAGTTTAGGGACGAGGGAGACCCAGTACTTC. It specifies CASSLGTRETQYF.